This passage covers 26 T cell receptor beta chains from one sample sequenced in a study of CD8+CD57+ T cells in acquired aplastic anemia. Genomic DNA constituted the template upon which TCR beta VDJ and CDR3 profiling was performed. A single record per CDR3 protein comes from TCRdb applying MiXCR to the reads. This table has about 150,000 distinct CDR3 sequences, 45% to 50% appearing once. CD8+CD57+ cell expansion had been shown by flow cytometry in patients chosen for sequencing. The sequencing input was sorted CD4+, CD8+, or CD8+CD57+ T cells (not recorded which) from PBMCs. These receptors came from a human donor with aplastic anemia.

This clonotype has a count of ten or more. The V gene is TRBV19, the J gene TRBJ1-1; 10 bases line up with TRBD1. Germline lookup yields CDR1 LNHDA and CDR2 SQIVND (reference sequence). This CDR3 contains 17 residues. J was trimmed by 1 base and V by 9 bases; bases with no gene match: 14. Here the CDR3 reads CASRRTGGFSRNTEAFF. DNA for the CDR3: TGTGCCAGCCGGCGGACAGGGGGGTTTTCTAGGAACACTGAAGCTTTCTTT.

On this clonotype itself: This may stem from a read error, because a much larger clone lies one nucleotide away. The DNA for the CDR3 is TGCACCAGCAGCGCTTTACAGGGGGCATGGTACGAGCAGTACTTC. This sequence encodes CTSSALQGAWYEQYF. This chain uses TRBV4-3 with TRBJ2-7; 9 nucleotides align to TRBD1. CDR1 is LGHNA and CDR2 is YSLEER in the germline V gene. The CDR3 spans 15 residues.

CDR3 sequence (DNA): TGTGCCATCAGTGAGTCGCGTAAGACGGACTCTGGAAACACCATATATTTT. This codes for CAISESRKTDSGNTIYF. V is TRBV10-3 and J is TRBJ1-3; unclear D gene. This CDR3 spans 17 amino acids. V lost 0 bases and J lost 0, with 12 bases in between. The germline CDR1 and CDR2 sequences are ENHRY and SYGVKD.

V usage is TRBV27 and J usage is TRBJ2-1, with TRBD2 matching over 7 bases. The CDR3 contains 14 residues. Germline V gene data show CDR1 as MNHEY and CDR2 as SMNVEV (reference sequence). Losses at the gene ends were 8 bases for V and 0 bases for J; bases not matched to a gene: 4. The CDR3 sequence: CASGTTPSYNEQFF. The CDR3 bases are TGTGCCAGCGGGACTACCCCCTCCTACAATGAGCAGTTCTTC.

V gene TRBV25-1 combines with J gene TRBJ1-2; no reliable D call. The V gene's germline CDR1 is MGHDK and CDR2 SYGVNS. The CDR3 length is 15 residues. V dropped 3 bases and J dropped 2 bases, with 13 bases sitting between them. Here the CDR3 reads CASSDPWTENYGYTF. As DNA, the CDR3 is TGTGCCAGCAGTGACCCCTGGACCGAGAACTATGGCTACACCTTC.

The rearrangement uses TRBV24-1 and TRBJ1-1; D is uncertain. The V end lost 0 bases, the J end lost 1 base, and 17 bases lay between the germline ends. The CDR3 spans 18 residues. The germline V gene encodes CDR1 KGHDR and CDR2 SFDVKD. Written as DNA, the CDR3 is TGTGCCACCAGTGATTTGGTGGGCCGAGATATAAGGAACACTGAAGCTTTCTTT. Protein product: CATSDLVGRDIRNTEAFF.

This clonotype was picked up one time. This chain joins TRBV5-1 and TRBJ1-1, with TRBD1 as a possible D gene (5 bases). The CDR3 runs to 15 residues. The V end lost 4 bases, the J end lost 4 bases, and 17 bases lay between the germline ends. Looked up from germline, CDR1 is SGHRS and CDR2 is YFSETQ. DNA of the CDR3: TGCGCCAGCAGCCCGCGGGTTGGGGGAAGCACTGAAGCTTTCTTT. The encoded protein is CASSPRVGGSTEAFF.

The chain recombines TRBV20-1 with TRBJ2-7; 9 bases are shared with TRBD2. The CDR3 has 15 amino acids. Looked up from germline, CDR1 is DFQATT and CDR2 is SNEGSKA (reference sequence). With 1 base clipped from V and 2 bases from J, the junction kept 6 bases outside the gene matches. The CDR3 region has the DNA TGCAGTGCTAGAGCGGGACTAGCTGCGGCCTACGAGCAGTACTTC. This sequence encodes CSARAGLAAAYEQYF.

The V and J genes are TRBV2 and TRBJ2-3; 9 bases map to TRBD1. This CDR3 is 14 amino acids long. V lost 8 bases, J lost 0 bases, and 3 bases stayed unmatched. The germline gives CDR1 SNHLY, CDR2 FYNNEI. CDR3 sequence reads: CASPGTGSTDTQYF. The CDR3 DNA reads as TGTGCCAGCCCCGGGACAGGGAGCACAGATACGCAGTATTTT.

The table lists this clonotype with a few counts. The chain joins TRBV7-2 to TRBJ1-6, with 9 bases identical to TRBD1. V shed 5 bases, J shed 9 bases, and the junction held 2 bases outside the gene matches. This CDR3 region has 13 residues. In germline, CDR1 is SGHTA, CDR2 FQGNSA. The DNA for the CDR3 is TGTGCCAGCAGCCAGACAGGGGGTTCACCCCTCCACTTT. Amino acid sequence: CASSQTGGSPLHF.

The chain joins TRBV2 to TRBJ2-1, with D possibly TRBD2 on 6 matching bases. Deletions cut 8 bases from V and 4 bases from J, with 15 bases between. Germline-derived CDR1 and CDR2 are SNHLY and FYNNEI. CDR3 size: 14 residues. This CDR3 reads CASSPRGTYNEQFF. The CDR3 nucleotides are TGTGCCAGCTCCCCCCGCGGGACTTACAATGAGCAGTTCTTC.

The rearrangement uses TRBV24-1 and TRBJ1-3; no firm D call. Germline V gene data show CDR1 as KGHDR and CDR2 as SFDVKD. This CDR3 is built from 13 residues. The V end lost 4 bases, the J end lost 3 bases, and 6 bases lay between the germline ends. Here the CDR3 DNA reads TGTGCCACCAGTGACCCCGTTGGAAACACCATATATTTT. Its translation is CATSDPVGNTIYF.

This chain uses TRBV2 with TRBJ1-6; possibly TRBD1 for D (6 bases). The CDR3 runs 14 residues. Trimming took off 4 bases at V and 11 bases at J, with 15 bases between the two ends. Germline V gene lookup returns CDR1 SNHLY and CDR2 FYNNEI. The chain's CDR3 is CASSVPQGVAPLHF. As DNA, the CDR3 is TGTGCCAGCAGTGTTCCACAGGGTGTTGCACCCCTCCACTTT.

This clonotype was seen only a few times. This chain uses TRBV19 with TRBJ2-4, with D perhaps being TRBD1 or TRBD2 (5 bases each). Germline V gene sequence: CDR1 LNHDA, CDR2 SQIVND (reference sequence). This CDR3 is 19 amino acids long. V gave up 3 bases and J gave up 0 bases, with 21 bases separating them. This CDR3 reads CASSISWSGLELAKNIQYF. CDR3 DNA sequence: TGTGCCAGTAGTATCTCTTGGTCGGGGCTAGAACTAGCCAAAAACATTCAGTACTTC.

This clonotype was seen more than once but under ten times. V gene TRBV25-1 combines with J gene TRBJ1-2; the D gene is possibly TRBD1 (5 bases). This CDR3 is built from 13 residues. Germline V gene sequence: CDR1 MGHDK, CDR2 SYGVNS. V lost 1 base and J lost 4, with 7 bases in between. The DNA of the CDR3 is TGTGCCAGCAGTGAATGGGGACCCTATGGCTACACCTTC. Protein: CASSEWGPYGYTF.

This clonotype was observed many times. This chain joins TRBV19 and TRBJ1-3, with D unresolved. Germline V gene data show CDR1 as LNHDA and CDR2 as SQIVND (reference sequence). This CDR3 contains 18 residues. V was cut by 3 bases and J by 0 bases, with 18 bases left in between. The CDR3 loop is CASSIGWRVRISGNTIYF. For the CDR3, the DNA is TGTGCCAGTAGTATTGGCTGGAGGGTCAGGATCTCTGGAAACACCATATATTTT.

This clonotype came up a few times. V is TRBV5-1 and J is TRBJ2-7; D is unclear. CDR1 SGHRS and CDR2 YFSETQ come from the germline V gene. The CDR3 has 14 residues. Trimming left V 1 base short and J 5 bases short, with 13 bases between. The CDR3 nucleotides are TGCGCCAGCAGCTTGTACCGGCAGAATGACGAGCAGTACTTC. It yields the protein CASSLYRQNDEQYF.

This clonotype came up many times. J is TRBJ2-3 and V is TRBV15; possibly TRBD2 for D (5 bases). Looked up from germline, CDR1 is LNHNV and CDR2 is YYDKDF (reference sequence). Trimming removed 0 bases at V and 0 bases at J, with 16 bases between. This CDR3 spans 18 amino acids. The CDR3, as DNA: TGTGCCACCAGCAGAGATCTCTGGGGAGTTCCTAGCACAGATACGCAGTATTTT. Residues: CATSRDLWGVPSTDTQYF.

The chain has TRBV12-3 or TRBV12-4 and TRBJ2-7, with TRBD2 matching over 12 bases. The CDR3 runs 16 residues. V shed 7 bases, J shed 7 bases, and the junction held 14 bases outside the gene matches. The CDR3 region has the DNA TGTGCCAGCACCAAGGGACTAGCGGGCCCACGGAGGGAGCAGTACTTC. It specifies CASTKGLAGPRREQYF.

The chain employs TRBV6-4 and TRBJ1-3, with a possible D match to TRBD1 (6 bases). Per germline, CDR1 MRHNA and CDR2 SNTAGT. The CDR3 is 15 amino acids. V lost 9 bases and J 4 bases, leaving 19 bases between the germline ends. This CDR3 is CARYSGAPGGNTIYF. The CDR3 nucleotides read TGTGCCAGGTACTCAGGGGCCCCGGGGGGAAACACCATATATTTT.

The rearrangement links TRBV5-8 to TRBJ1-6; D ambiguous. Trimming cost V 3 bases and J 8 bases, with 15 bases left between them. The CDR3 has 15 amino acids. The V gene's germline CDR1 is SGHTS and CDR2 YDEGEE. The DNA for the CDR3 is TGTGCCAGCAGCTCAACCCTGGTCATGGATTCACCCCTCCACTTT. Its translation is CASSSTLVMDSPLHF.

The sample holds many counts of this clonotype. J is TRBJ2-2 and V is TRBV7-9; D perhaps matches TRBD1 (6 bases). From germline, CDR1 is SEHNR and CDR2 FQNEAQ (reference sequence). The V end was cut by 10 bases, the J end by 0 bases, with 18 bases between. This CDR3 contains 16 residues. CDR3 nucleotide sequence: TGTGCCACTTCGTCCGACAGGTCCTCGAACACCGGGGAGCTGTTTTTT. Amino acids: CATSSDRSSNTGELFF.

CDR3 sequence: CATSLGQGQYQPQHF. The CDR3 region has the DNA TGTGCCACCAGTCTGGGACAGGGGCAATATCAGCCCCAGCATTTT. The gene calls are TRBV15 and TRBJ1-5, with 10 nucleotides matching TRBD1. The CDR3 sequence is 15 residues long. Germline lookup yields CDR1 LNHNV and CDR2 YYDKDF (reference sequence). Trimming cost V 6 bases and J 5 bases; bases outside gene matches: 7.

V usage is TRBV20-1 and J usage is TRBJ1-5; the D is unclear. The CDR3 covers 16 residues. Germline V lookup: CDR1 DFQATT, CDR2 SNEGSKA (reference sequence). The ends were cut back, 0 bases at V and 6 bases at J, with 18 bases in the middle. CDR3 amino acids: CSARDILRGESQPQHF. CDR3 DNA: TGCAGTGCTAGAGATATCTTACGGGGTGAATCTCAGCCCCAGCATTTT.

V gene TRBV20-1 combines with J gene TRBJ2-7, with D possibly being TRBD1 or TRBD2 (5 bases each). The CDR3 extends over 14 amino acids. Germline loops: CDR1 DFQATT, CDR2 SNEGSKA (reference sequence). V dropped 0 bases and J dropped 4 bases, with 13 bases sitting between them. The CDR3 DNA reads TGCAGTGCTAGAGATTTCCAGGGACGATACGAGCAGTACTTC. Its protein product is CSARDFQGRYEQYF.

The chain couples TRBV15 to TRBJ1-6; perhaps TRBD1 as D (6 bases). Trimming removed 3 bases from V and 4 bases from J, with 10 bases in between. Looked up from germline, CDR1 is LNHNV and CDR2 is YYDKDF (reference sequence). CDR3 length: 15 amino acids. DNA for the CDR3: TGTGCCACCAGCAGTGCGGACAGATATAATTCACCCCTCCACTTT. This codes for CATSSADRYNSPLHF.